Following are 14 T cell receptor beta chains from one sample sequenced in a study of T cell responses to AZD1222 COVID-19 vaccine. Sequencing used immunoSEQ multiplex PCR; TCRdb keeps in-frame clones, though not all of them. The table lists 85,000 to 100,000 clones, approximately 84% of them singletons. Sequenced here: peripheral blood, sampled on day 0 of AZD1222 vaccination. The receptors shown here come from an adult in good health.

The chain carries TRBV7-2 and TRBJ2-7; D may be TRBD1 (5 bases). CDR3 length equals 13 residues. CDR1 SGHTA and CDR2 FQGNSA come from the germline V gene. Deletions cut 0 bases from V and 6 bases from J, with 9 bases between. Here the CDR3 DNA reads TGTGCCAGCAGCTTAGCGGGGCTCTCCGAGCAGTACTTC. This encodes CASSLAGLSEQYF.

V and J are TRBV7-2 and TRBJ2-1; TRBD2 agrees at 13 bases. The CDR3 extends over 17 amino acids. J was trimmed by 0 bases and V by 5 bases; bases with no gene match: 4. Germline V gene lookup returns CDR1 SGHTA and CDR2 FQGNSA. CDR3 sequence reads: CASSPRTSGSSYNEQFF. DNA for the CDR3: TGTGCCAGCAGCCCTCGGACTAGCGGGAGCTCCTACAATGAGCAGTTCTTC.

V and J are TRBV6-5 and TRBJ1-5; tentative D call: TRBD1 (6 bases). Germline lookup yields CDR1 MNHEY and CDR2 SVGAGI. V lost 6 bases and J lost 0, with 12 bases in between. This CDR3 contains 15 residues. CDR3 bases: TGTGCCAGCAGAAGCCGGGGGCCTAGCAATCAGCCCCAGCATTTT. The encoded protein is CASRSRGPSNQPQHF.

The rearrangement links TRBV10-2 to TRBJ2-2, with 10 nucleotides matching TRBD1. Losses at the gene ends were 4 bases for V and 4 bases for J; bases not matched to a gene: 3. Germline loops: CDR1 WSHSY, CDR2 SAAADI. This CDR3 region has 15 residues. CDR3 region: CASSGGTGVTGELFF. The CDR3 coding sequence is TGCGCCAGCAGTGGTGGGACAGGGGTCACCGGGGAGCTGTTTTTT.

This chain connects TRBV14 to TRBJ1-1; maybe TRBD1 (6 bases). The CDR3 runs to 13 residues. Germline-derived CDR1 and CDR2 are SGHDN and FVKESK. Trimming pared 0 bases from V and 10 bases from J, leaving 12 bases between. In nucleotides, the CDR3 is TGTGCCAGCAGCCAAGATAATAGGGGGGGAGCTTTCTTT. This encodes CASSQDNRGGAFF.

The chain couples TRBV5-1 to TRBJ2-1, with 14 bases that match TRBD2. V lost 4 bases to trimming and J lost 6 bases; unmatched junction nucleotides: 6. CDR3 length: 16 residues. In germline, CDR1 is SGHRS, CDR2 YFSETQ. CDR3 loop: CASSPRTSGGLNEQFF. The CDR3 region has the DNA TGCGCCAGCAGCCCCAGGACTAGCGGGGGGCTCAATGAGCAGTTCTTC.

This CDR3 is CASSLGQGNTEAFF. The CDR3 DNA sequence: TGTGCCAGCAGCTTGGGACAGGGTAACACTGAAGCTTTCTTT. The chain combines TRBV11-2 with TRBJ1-1; 9 nucleotides align to TRBD1. The CDR3 is 14 amino acids. Germline values: CDR1 SGHAT, CDR2 FQNNGV. V gave up 3 bases and J gave up 2 bases; unmatched junction bases: 1.

The rearrangement uses TRBV2 and TRBJ2-5, with D perhaps matching TRBD1 (6 bases). The ends were cut back, 5 bases at V and 5 bases at J, with 12 bases in the middle. The CDR3 has 13 residues. The germline V gene has CDR1 SNHLY and CDR2 FYNNEI. This CDR3 is CASSPQGLETQYF. The DNA of the CDR3 is TGTGCCAGCAGTCCACAGGGTCTGGAGACCCAGTACTTC. The entire variable domain, with the rest obtained from reference TRBV2 and TRBJ2-5, is as follows: EPEVTQTPSHQVTQMGQEVILRCVPISNHLYFYWYRQILGQKVEFLVSFYNNEISEKSEIFDDQFSVERPDGSNFTLKIRSTKLEDSAMYFCASSPQGLETQYFGPGTRLLVL.

The chain is built from TRBV5-4 and TRBJ2-1; 10 bases line up with TRBD2. Looked up from germline, CDR1 is SGHNT and CDR2 is YYREEE (reference sequence). There are 15 residues in the CDR3. V shed 5 bases, J shed 8 bases, and the junction held 10 bases outside the gene matches. The CDR3, as DNA: TGTGCCAGCAGTCCATCAGCGGGGGGGCCCTATGAGCAGTTCTTC. Its translation: CASSPSAGGPYEQFF.

The chain uses TRBV3-1 (or the pseudogene TRBV3-2) and TRBJ2-2, with D perhaps matching TRBD1 (5 bases). Trimming left V 2 bases short and J 7 bases short, with 11 bases between. Germline CDR1 and CDR2: LGHDT and YNNKEL (reference sequence). The CDR3 runs 14 residues. CDR3 sequence reads: CASSQFRVSGELFF. The CDR3 bases are TGTGCCAGCAGCCAATTCAGGGTCAGCGGGGAGCTGTTTTTT.

The DNA of the CDR3 is TGCGCCAGCAGCTCGACAGGGGTCCCAGAGACCCAGTACTTC. It specifies CASSSTGVPETQYF. The chain uses TRBV5-1 and TRBJ2-5; 8 bases align to TRBD1. The V gene end was trimmed by 3 bases and the J gene end by 4 bases; junction bases not matched to a gene: 5. Germline-derived CDR1 and CDR2 are SGHRS and YFSETQ. The CDR3 consists of 14 residues.

In its sample, this clone was seen a few times. V usage is TRBV27 and J usage is TRBJ1-1, with D tentatively TRBD1 (6 bases). The CDR3 consists of 14 residues. The V gene lost 3 bases and the J gene lost 8 bases, with 16 bases spanning the gap. In germline, CDR1 is MNHEY, CDR2 SMNVEV (reference sequence). CDR3: CASSFSRGGAEAFF. Here the CDR3 DNA reads TGTGCCAGCAGTTTTTCCCGGGGGGGGGCCGAAGCTTTCTTT.

The V gene is TRBV7-2, the J gene TRBJ2-3; 12 bases are shared with TRBD2. The CDR3 consists of 17 residues. Trimming at V came to 5 bases and at J to 3 bases, leaving 9 bases not matched to a gene. Germline CDR1 reads SGHTA; CDR2 reads FQGNSA. CDR3 nucleotide sequence: TGTGCCAGCAGCCCGATGACTAGCGGGAGAAAAACAGATACGCAGTATTTT. Translation: CASSPMTSGRKTDTQYF.

The J gene is TRBJ2-7, the V gene TRBV7-9; 7 positions agree with TRBD1. Germline loops: CDR1 SEHNR, CDR2 FQNEAQ (reference sequence). The CDR3 consists of 13 residues. V lost 4 bases to trimming and J lost 5 bases; unmatched junction nucleotides: 5. The CDR3 coding sequence is TGTGCCAGCAGCTCACAGGGGCCGAACGAGCAGTACTTC. Its translation is CASSSQGPNEQYF.